This T cell receptor beta chain derives from a study of CD8 T cells in ankylosing spondylitis. General study findings and limits: The authors reported significant enrichment of disease-linked clones in matched ankylosing spondylitis synovial fluid.

Notes on this clonotype: What it binds is not known.

TCRdb fed the 5' RACE reads into MiXCR, producing one record per CDR3 protein. The sample includes 250,000 to 350,000 distinct CDR3 sequences, about 20% of them seen just once. This CDR3 contains 17 residues. V lost 7 bases and J lost 0, with 19 bases in between. Sample: blood, either unsorted or a sorted T cell fraction (not recorded which). The receptor comes from a male donor with ankylosing spondylitis or in good health (not recorded which). The chain employs TRBV12-3 or TRBV12-4 and TRBJ2-1; D ambiguous. CDR3 sequence reads: CASTSGHQVPSYNEQFF. The DNA of the CDR3 is TGTGCCAGCACCTCAGGCCACCAGGTTCCCTCCTACAATGAGCAGTTCTTC.